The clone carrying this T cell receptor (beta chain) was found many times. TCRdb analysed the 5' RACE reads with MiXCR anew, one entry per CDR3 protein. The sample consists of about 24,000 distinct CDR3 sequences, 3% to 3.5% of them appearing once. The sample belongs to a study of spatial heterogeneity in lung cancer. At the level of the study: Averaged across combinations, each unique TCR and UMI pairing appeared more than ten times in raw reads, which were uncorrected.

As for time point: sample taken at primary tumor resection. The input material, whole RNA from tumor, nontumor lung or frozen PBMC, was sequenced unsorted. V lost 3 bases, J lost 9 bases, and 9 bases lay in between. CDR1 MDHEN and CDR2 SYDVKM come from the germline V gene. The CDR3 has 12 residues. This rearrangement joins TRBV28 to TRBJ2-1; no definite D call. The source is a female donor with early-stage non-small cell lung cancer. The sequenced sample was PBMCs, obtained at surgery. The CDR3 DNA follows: TGTGCCAGCAGTTTCTTCCCGACTGAGCAGTTCTTC. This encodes CASSFFPTEQFF.